This TCR beta chain is drawn from a study of Graves' ophthalmopathy and Graves' hyperthyroidism. Study-level information: At initial diagnosis, peripheral blood was obtained, and this preceded any treatment.

The CDR3 has 14 amino acids. The germline V gene encodes CDR1 LNHDA and CDR2 SQIVND (reference sequence). The germline V and J ends were trimmed by 2 bases and 6 bases, with 10 bases remaining between them. Concerning this clonotype itself: The antigen is undetermined. This clone may be a read error of a much larger clone one base away. The conserved phenylalanine or tryptophan normally closing the CDR3 is absent here, so this likely arose from a read error.

Broader study findings: Clonotypes were expanded in thyroid at above 0.001 frequency, and most also appeared in blood.

Uncontrolled infections, other autoimmune diseases, pregnancy or lactation barred patients from enrollment. Out of around 9.7 ml of fresh peripheral blood, PBMCs were obtained. The study amplified TCR beta CDR3 regions using RNA transcripts. RT-PCR was first run with HTBI primers, then multiplex PCR in a second round. One entry per CDR3 protein, called by TCRdb with MiXCR from the multiplex PCR reads. The sample consists of about 480,000 distinct CDR3 sequences, around 14% of them appearing once. V gene TRBV19 combines with J gene TRBJ2-2; perhaps TRBD2 as D (6 bases). This clonotype was sampled from a young woman with Graves' ophthalmopathy. Material: blood. The CDR3 bases are TGTGCCAGTAGTATACCCAGGGAGGCCGGGGAGCTGTTTTTG. Translated: CASSIPREAGELFL.